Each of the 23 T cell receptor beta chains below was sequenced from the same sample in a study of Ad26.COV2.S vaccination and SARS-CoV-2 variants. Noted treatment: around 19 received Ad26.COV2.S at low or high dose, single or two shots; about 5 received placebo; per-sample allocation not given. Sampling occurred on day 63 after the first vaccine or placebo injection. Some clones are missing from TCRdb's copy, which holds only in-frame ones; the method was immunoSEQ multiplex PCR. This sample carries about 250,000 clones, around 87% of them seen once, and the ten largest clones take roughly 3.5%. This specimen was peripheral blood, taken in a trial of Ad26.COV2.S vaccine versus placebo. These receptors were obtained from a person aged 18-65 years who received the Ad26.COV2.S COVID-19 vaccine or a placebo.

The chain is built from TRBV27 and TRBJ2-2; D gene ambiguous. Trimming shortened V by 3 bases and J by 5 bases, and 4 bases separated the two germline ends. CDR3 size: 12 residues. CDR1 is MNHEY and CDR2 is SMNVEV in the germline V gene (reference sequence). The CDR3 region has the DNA TGTGCCAGCAGTTTTGGGACCGGGGAGCTGTTTTTT. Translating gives CASSFGTGELFF.

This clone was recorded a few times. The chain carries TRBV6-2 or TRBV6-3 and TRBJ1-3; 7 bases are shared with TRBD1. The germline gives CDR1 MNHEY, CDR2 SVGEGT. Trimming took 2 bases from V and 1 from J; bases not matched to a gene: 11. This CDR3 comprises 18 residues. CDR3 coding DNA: TGTGCCAGCAGTTACCCACCGACCGAGACAGGGTCTGGAAACACCATATATTTT. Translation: CASSYPPTETGSGNTIYF.

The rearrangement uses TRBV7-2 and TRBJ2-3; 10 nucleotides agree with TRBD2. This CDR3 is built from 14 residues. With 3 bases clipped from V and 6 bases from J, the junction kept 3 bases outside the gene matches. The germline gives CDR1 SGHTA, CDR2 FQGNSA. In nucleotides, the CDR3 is TGTGCCAGCAGCTTTCTGGGACTAGCGGATACGCAGTATTTT. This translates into CASSFLGLADTQYF.

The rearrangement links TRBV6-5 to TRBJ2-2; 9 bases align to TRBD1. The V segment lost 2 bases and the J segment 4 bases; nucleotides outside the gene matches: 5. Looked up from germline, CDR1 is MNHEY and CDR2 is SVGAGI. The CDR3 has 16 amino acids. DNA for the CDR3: TGTGCCAGCAGTTACGGGACAGGGCTGATCACCGGGGAGCTGTTTTTT. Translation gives CASSYGTGLITGELFF.

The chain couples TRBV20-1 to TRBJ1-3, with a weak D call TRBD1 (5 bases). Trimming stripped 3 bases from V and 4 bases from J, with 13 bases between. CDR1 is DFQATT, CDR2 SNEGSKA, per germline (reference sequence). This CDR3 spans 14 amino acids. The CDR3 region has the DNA TGCAGTGCTAGTTCCCAGGGAGTAGGAAACACCATATATTTT. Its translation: CSASSQGVGNTIYF.

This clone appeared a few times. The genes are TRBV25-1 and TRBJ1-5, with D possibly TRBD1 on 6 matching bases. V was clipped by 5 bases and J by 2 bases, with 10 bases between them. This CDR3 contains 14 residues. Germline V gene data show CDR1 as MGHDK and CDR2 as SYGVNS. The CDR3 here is CASSTGLGNQPQHF. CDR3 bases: TGTGCCAGCAGTACAGGGCTTGGCAATCAGCCCCAGCATTTT.

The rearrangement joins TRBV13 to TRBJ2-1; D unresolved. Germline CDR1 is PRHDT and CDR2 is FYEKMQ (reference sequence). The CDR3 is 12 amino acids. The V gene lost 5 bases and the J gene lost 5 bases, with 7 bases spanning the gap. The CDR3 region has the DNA TGTGCCAGCAGCACTGGCAACAATGAGCAGTTCTTC. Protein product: CASSTGNNEQFF.

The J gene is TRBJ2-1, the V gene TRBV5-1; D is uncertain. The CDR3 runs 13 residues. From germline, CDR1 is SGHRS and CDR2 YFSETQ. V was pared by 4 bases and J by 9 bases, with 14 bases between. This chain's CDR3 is CASSALNSGEQFF. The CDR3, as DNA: TGCGCCAGCAGCGCACTAAACTCCGGTGAGCAGTTCTTC.

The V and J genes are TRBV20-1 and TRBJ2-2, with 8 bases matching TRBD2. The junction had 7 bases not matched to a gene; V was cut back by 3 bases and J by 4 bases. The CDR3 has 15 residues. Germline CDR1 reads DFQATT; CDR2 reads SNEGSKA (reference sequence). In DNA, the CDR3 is TGCAGTGCTAGTCAGGCGGGGGGCCTCACCGGGGAGCTGTTTTTT. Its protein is CSASQAGGLTGELFF.

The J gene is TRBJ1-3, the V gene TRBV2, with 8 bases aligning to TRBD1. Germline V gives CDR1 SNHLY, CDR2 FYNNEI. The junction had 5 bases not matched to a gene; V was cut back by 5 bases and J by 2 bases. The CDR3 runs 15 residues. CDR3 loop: CASSPGQGPGNTIYF. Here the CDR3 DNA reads TGTGCCAGCAGTCCTGGACAGGGACCTGGAAACACCATATATTTT.

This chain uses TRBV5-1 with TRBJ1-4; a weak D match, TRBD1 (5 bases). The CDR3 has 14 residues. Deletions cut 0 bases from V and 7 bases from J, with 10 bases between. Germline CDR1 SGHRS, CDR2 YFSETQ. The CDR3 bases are TGCGCCAGCAGCTTGGGGGCAGGGCGTGAAAAACTGTTTTTT. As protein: CASSLGAGREKLFF.

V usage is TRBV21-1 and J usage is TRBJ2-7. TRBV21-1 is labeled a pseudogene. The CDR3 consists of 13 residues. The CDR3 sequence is CASFRKVIYEQYF. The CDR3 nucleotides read TGTGCCAGCTTCAGAAAGGTCATCTACGAGCAGTACTTC.

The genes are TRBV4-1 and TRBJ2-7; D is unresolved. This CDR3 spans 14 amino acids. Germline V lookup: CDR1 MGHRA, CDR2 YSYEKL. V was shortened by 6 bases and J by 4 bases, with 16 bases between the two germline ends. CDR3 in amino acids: CASSHILRQYEQYF. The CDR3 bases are TGCGCCAGCAGTCATATCTTGCGGCAGTACGAGCAGTACTTC.

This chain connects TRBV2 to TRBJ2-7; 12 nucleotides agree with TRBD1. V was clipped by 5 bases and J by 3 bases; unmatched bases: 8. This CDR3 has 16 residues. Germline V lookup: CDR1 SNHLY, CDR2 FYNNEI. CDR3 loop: CASSLLGTGGYYEQYF. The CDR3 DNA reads TGTGCCAGCAGTCTATTGGGGACAGGGGGCTACTACGAGCAGTACTTC.

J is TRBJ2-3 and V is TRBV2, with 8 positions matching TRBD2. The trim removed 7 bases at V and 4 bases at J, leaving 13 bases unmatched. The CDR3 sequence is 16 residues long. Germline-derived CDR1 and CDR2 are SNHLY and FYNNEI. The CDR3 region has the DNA TGTGCCAGCACCTTAGGAGGACTAGCCACCGCAGATACGCAGTATTTT. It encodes CASTLGGLATADTQYF.

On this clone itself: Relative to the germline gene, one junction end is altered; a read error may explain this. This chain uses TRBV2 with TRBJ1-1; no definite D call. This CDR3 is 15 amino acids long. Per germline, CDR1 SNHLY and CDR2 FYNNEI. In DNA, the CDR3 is TGTGCCAGCAGTGAAGCGCTTCTGCGGGCCGATGGATGGATCTTT. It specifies CASSEALLRADGWIF.

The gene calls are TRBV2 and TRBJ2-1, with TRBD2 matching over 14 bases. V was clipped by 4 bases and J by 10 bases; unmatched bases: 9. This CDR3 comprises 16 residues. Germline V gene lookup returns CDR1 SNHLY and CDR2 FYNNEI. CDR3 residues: CASSGEGLAGAPEQFF. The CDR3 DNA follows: TGTGCCAGCAGTGGGGAGGGACTAGCGGGAGCTCCGGAGCAGTTCTTC.

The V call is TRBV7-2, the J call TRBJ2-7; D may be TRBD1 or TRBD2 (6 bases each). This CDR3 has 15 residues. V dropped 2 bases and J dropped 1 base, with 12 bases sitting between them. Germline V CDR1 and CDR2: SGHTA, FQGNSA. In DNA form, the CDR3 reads TGTGCCAGCAGCTTAAGGAGGGACACTTCCTACGAGCAGTACTTC. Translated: CASSLRRDTSYEQYF. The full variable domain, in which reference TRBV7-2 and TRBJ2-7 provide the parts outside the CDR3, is GAGVSQSPSNKVTEKGKDVELRCDPISGHTALYWYRQSLGQGLEFLIYFQGNSAPDKSGLPSDRFSAERTGGSVSTLTIQRTQQEDSAVYLCASSLRRDTSYEQYFGPGTRLTVT.

The CDR3 DNA follows: TGTGCCTGGAGCCCCGGCTACACCTTC. Residues: CAWSPGYTF. The chain employs TRBV30 and TRBJ1-2, with D unclear. The CDR3 has 9 residues. Looked up from germline, CDR1 is GTSNPN and CDR2 is SVGIG (reference sequence). The ends were cut back, 3 bases at V and 8 bases at J, with 4 bases in the middle.

In nucleotides, the CDR3 is TGTGCCAGCAGCCAAGATCGAGGGGGGCACAACTATGGCTACACCTTC. This codes for CASSQDRGGHNYGYTF. The chain has TRBV4-2 and TRBJ1-2; TRBD1 might be the D (6 bases). This CDR3 has 16 amino acids. V was trimmed by 0 bases and J by 2 bases, leaving 13 bases between them. Germline assignment: CDR1 LGHNA and CDR2 YNFKEQ.

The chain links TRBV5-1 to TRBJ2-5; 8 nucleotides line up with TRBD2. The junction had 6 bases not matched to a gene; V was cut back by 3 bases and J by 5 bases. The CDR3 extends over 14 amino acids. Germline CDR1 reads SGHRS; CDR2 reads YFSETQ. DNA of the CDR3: TGCGCCAGCAGCTATGGGACTAGTGGTGAGACCCAGTACTTC. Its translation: CASSYGTSGETQYF.

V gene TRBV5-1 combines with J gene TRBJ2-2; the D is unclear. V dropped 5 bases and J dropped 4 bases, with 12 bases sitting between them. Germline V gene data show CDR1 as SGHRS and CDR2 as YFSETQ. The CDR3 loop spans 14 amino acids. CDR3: CASRGSLGTGELFF. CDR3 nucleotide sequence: TGCGCCAGCAGGGGGTCGTTGGGCACCGGGGAGCTGTTTTTT.

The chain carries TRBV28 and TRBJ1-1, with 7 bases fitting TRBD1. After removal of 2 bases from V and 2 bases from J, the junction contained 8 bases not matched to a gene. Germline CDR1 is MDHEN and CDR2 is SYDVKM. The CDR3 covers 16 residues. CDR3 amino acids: CASSLITRGRNTEAFF. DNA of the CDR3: TGTGCCAGCAGTTTAATTACGAGGGGGCGCAACACTGAAGCTTTCTTT.